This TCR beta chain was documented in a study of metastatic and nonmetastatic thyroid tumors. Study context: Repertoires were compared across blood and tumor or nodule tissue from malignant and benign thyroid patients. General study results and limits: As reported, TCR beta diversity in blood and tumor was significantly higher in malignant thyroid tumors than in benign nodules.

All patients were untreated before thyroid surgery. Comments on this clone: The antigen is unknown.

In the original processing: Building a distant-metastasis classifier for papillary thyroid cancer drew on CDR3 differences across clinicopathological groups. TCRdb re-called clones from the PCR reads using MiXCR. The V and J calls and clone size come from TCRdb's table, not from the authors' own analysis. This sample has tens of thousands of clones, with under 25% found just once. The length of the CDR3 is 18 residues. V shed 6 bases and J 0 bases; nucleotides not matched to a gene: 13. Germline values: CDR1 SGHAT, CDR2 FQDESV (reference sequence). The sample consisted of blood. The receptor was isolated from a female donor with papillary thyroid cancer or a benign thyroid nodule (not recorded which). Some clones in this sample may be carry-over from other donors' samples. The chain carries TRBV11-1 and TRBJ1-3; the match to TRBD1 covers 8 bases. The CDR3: CASSPLALGTGSGNTIYF. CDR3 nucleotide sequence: TGTGCCAGCAGTCCCCTCGCGCTCGGGACAGGCTCTGGAAACACCATATATTTT.